This T cell receptor (beta chain) was identified during a study of T cells expressing NK-cell markers. Study at large: The TCR beta repertoires were obtained from sorted CD3+CD56+NKG2C+, CD3+CD56+NKG2C- and CD3+CD56-NKG2C+ T cells. HCMV seropositivity characterized seven of the eight sequenced donors, and seronegativity one.

Using the 5' RACE reads, TCRdb records one entry per CDR3 protein without DNA. This listing includes roughly 160,000 distinct CDR3 sequences. CDR1 is MNHNS and CDR2 is SASEGT in the germline V gene. The CDR3 length is 17 residues. Findings and limits, study-wide: In a few donors, dominant clonotypes made up about 28.3-60.1% of CD3+CD56-NKG2C+ cells. Whether expanded NKG2C+ T cell clones were HCMV specific stayed uncertain.

As regards this clonotype: Antigen unknown.

The J gene is TRBJ2-3, the V gene TRBV6-1; TCRdb's D call of TRBD1 is untestable without DNA. The sequenced sample was blood T cells: a sorted CD56 or NKG2C T cell subset, CD4+ or CD8+ T cells, or bulk PBMC T cells (not recorded which). The source of this sequence is a man aged 18-70 years in good health. This CDR3 reads CASSPPPGTGWTDTQYF.